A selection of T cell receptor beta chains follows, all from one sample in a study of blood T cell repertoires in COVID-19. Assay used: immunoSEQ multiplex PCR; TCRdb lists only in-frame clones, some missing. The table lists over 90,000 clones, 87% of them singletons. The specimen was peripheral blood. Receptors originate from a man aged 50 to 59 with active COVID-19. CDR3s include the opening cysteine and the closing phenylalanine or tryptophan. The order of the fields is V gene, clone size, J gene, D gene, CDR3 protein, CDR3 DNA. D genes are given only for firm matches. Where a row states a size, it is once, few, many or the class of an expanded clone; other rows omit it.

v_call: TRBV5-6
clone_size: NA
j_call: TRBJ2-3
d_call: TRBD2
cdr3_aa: CASSLPGLAGARGGTQYF
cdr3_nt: TGTGCCAGCAGCCTCCCGGGACTAGCGGGAGCCAGGGGTGGTACGCAGTATTTT

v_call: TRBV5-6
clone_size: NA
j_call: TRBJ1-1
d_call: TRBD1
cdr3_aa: CASSDPTGGWTEAFF
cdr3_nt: TGTGCCAGCAGCGACCCTACAGGGGGGTGGACTGAAGCTTTCTTT

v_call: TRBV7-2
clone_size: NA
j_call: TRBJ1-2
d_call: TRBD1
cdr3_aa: CASSPGQGERGYTF
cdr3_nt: TGTGCCAGCAGCCCGGGACAGGGGGAACGTGGCTACACCTTC

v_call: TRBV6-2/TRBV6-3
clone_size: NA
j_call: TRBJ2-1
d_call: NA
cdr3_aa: CASSGDWRGPYNEQFF
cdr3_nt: TGTGCCAGCAGTGGTGACTGGCGGGGGCCCTACAATGAGCAGTTCTTC

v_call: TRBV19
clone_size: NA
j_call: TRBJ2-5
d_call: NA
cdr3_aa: CASSMMREETQYF
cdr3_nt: TGTGCCAGTAGTATGATGAGGGAAGAGACCCAGTACTTC

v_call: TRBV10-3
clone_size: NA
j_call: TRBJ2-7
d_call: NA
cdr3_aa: CAISAAVNYEQYF
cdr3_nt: TGTGCCATCAGTGCTGCGGTTAACTACGAGCAGTACTTC

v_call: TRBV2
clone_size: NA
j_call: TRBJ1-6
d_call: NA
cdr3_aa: CASSGAHNSPLHF
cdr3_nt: TGTGCCAGCAGTGGGGCCCATAATTCACCCCTCCACTTT

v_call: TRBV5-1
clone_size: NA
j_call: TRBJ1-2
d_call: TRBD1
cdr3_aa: CASSLGQAGGYTF
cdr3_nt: TGCGCCAGCAGCCTGGGACAGGCTGGAGGCTACACCTTC

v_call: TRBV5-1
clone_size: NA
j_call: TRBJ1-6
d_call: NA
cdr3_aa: CASSPRQANSPLHF
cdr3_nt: TGCGCCAGCAGCCCCCGACAGGCTAATTCACCCCTCCACTTT

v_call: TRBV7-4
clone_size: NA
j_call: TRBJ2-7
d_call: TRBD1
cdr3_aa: CASSLDLEGACSYEQYF
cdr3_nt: TGTGCCAGCAGCTTAGACCTCGAGGGGGCTTGTTCCTACGAGCAGTACTTC

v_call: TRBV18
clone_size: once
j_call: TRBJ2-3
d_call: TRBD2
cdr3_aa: CASSHGGGEVDTQYF
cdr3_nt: TGTGCCAGCTCACACGGCGGGGGGGAAGTGGATACGCAGTATTTT

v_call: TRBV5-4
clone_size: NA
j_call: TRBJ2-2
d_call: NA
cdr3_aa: CASSLDAGELFF
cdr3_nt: TGTGCCAGCAGCTTGGATGCGGGGGAGCTGTTTTTT

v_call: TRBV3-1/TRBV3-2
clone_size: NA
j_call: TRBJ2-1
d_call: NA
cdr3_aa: CASSHQLAKPDNEQFF
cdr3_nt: TGTGCCAGCAGCCATCAGCTAGCCAAACCCGACAATGAGCAGTTCTTC

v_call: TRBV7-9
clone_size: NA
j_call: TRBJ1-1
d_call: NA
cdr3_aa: CASSLATDSPRAFF
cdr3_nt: TGTGCCAGCAGCTTAGCGACAGACAGCCCCAGAGCTTTCTTT

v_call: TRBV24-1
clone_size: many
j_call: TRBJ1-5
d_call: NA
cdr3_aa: CATSDFRRGYSNQPQHF
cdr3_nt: TGTGCCACCAGTGATTTTCGGCGGGGATATAGCAATCAGCCCCAGCATTTT

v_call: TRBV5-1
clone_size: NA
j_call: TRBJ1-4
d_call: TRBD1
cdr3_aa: CASSLGGTATNEKLFF
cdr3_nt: TGCGCCAGCAGCTTGGGGGGGACAGCAACTAATGAAAAACTGTTTTTT

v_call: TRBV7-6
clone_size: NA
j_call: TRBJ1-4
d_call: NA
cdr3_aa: CASSSVGRTNEKLFF
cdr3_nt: TGTGCCAGCAGCTCAGTCGGGAGGACTAATGAAAAACTGTTTTTT

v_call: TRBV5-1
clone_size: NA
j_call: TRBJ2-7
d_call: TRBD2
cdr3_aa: CASSLTGSGDYEQYF
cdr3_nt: TGCGCCAGCAGCTTAACCGGTAGCGGGGATTACGAGCAGTACTTC

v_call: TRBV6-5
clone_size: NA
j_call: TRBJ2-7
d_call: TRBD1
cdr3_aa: CASRGTGVAEQYF
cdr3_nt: TGTGCCAGCAGAGGGACAGGGGTTGCCGAGCAGTACTTC

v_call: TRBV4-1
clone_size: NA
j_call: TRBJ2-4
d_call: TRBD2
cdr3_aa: CASSQPGLAGIQYF
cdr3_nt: TGCGCCAGCAGCCAACCGGGACTAGCTGGCATTCAGTACTTC

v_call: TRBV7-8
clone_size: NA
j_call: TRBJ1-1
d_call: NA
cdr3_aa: CASSLRTGTEAFF
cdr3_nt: TGTGCCAGCAGCTTACGTACAGGGACTGAAGCTTTCTTT

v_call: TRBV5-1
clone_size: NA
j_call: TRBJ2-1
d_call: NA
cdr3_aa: CASSPAGFNEQFF
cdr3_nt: TGCGCCAGCAGCCCCGCCGGTTTCAATGAGCAGTTCTTC

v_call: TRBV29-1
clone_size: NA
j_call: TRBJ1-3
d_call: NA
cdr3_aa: CSVGADQPQAIYF
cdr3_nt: TGCAGCGTTGGGGCAGATCAACCCCAGGCCATATATTTT

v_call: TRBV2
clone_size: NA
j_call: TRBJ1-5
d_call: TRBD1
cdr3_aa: CASVGQGFVGNQPQHF
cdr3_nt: TGTGCCAGCGTGGGACAGGGGTTTGTGGGCAATCAGCCCCAGCATTTT